The 10 T cell receptor beta chains below were found in one sample sequenced in a study of blood T cell repertoires in COVID-19 (dated by TCRdb to the early 2020s). Libraries came from the immunoSEQ multiplex PCR assay. In TCRdb, the immuneACCESS table is reduced to in-frame sequences with V and J assigned. These tables do not hold every clone; where another copy was compared, an unresolved V gene accounts for under half, and the others remain unexplained. This sample comprises fewer than 400,000 clones, just under 90% of them detected only once. The biggest ten clones account for around 9.3% of the sample. Sequences were obtained from PBMCs or T cells enriched from blood (not recorded which). These receptors were taken from a woman aged 45-65 years who had recovered from COVID-19.

CDR3 amino acids: CASSSGLQPQETQYF. The CDR3 bases are TGTGCCAGTAGTTCGGGACTACAACCTCAAGAGACCCAGTACTTC. This rearrangement joins TRBV19 to TRBJ2-5, with 7 bases fitting TRBD2. Trimming cost V 5 bases and J 2 bases; bases outside gene matches: 8. Germline-derived CDR1 and CDR2 are LNHDA and SQIVND (reference sequence). The CDR3 spans 15 residues.

J is TRBJ2-5 and V is TRBV5-8; the D gene is possibly TRBD1 (6 bases). The CDR3 is 15 amino acids. Germline-derived CDR1 and CDR2 are SGHTS and YDEGEE. V was cut by 4 bases and J by 5 bases, with 18 bases left in between. CDR3 in DNA: TGTGCCAGCAGCCGGCAAGGGGGTCCGGCGGAGACCCAGTACTTC. It is translated as CASSRQGGPAETQYF.

The chain uses TRBV6-4 and TRBJ2-7; 9 bases fit TRBD1. In germline, CDR1 is MRHNA, CDR2 SNTAGT. The V and J ends lost 10 bases and 4 bases, in that order; junction bases with no gene match: 5. CDR3 length: 12 amino acids. The CDR3 spells CANLGQGYEQYF. DNA of the CDR3: TGTGCCAACTTGGGACAGGGTTACGAGCAGTACTTC.

This clone was picked up a small number of times. V usage is TRBV27 and J usage is TRBJ2-2; TRBD1 is a possible D gene (7 bases). This CDR3 has 17 residues. Germline CDR1 and CDR2: MNHEY and SMNVEV (reference sequence). The V end was cut by 7 bases, the J end by 0 bases, with 18 bases between. The CDR3 sequence: CASTGGHGRPNTGELFF. Written as DNA, the CDR3 is TGTGCCAGCACAGGGGGTCATGGGAGGCCGAACACCGGGGAGCTGTTTTTT.

J is TRBJ1-2 and V is TRBV29-1; D might be TRBD1 (5 bases). This CDR3 has 17 residues. Germline V gene data show CDR1 as SQVTM and CDR2 as ANQGSEA. Deletions cut 3 bases from V and 1 base from J, with 21 bases between. The CDR3, as DNA: TGCAGCGTTGACGAGGGATGGAGGGGCCCTCTTAACTATGGCTACACCTTC. Its translation: CSVDEGWRGPLNYGYTF.

The chain couples TRBV7-9 to TRBJ2-5; D unclear. Per germline, CDR1 SEHNR and CDR2 FQNEAQ (reference sequence). V lost 2 bases and J 5 bases, leaving 15 bases between the germline ends. CDR3 length: 15 residues. The CDR3, as DNA: TGTGCCAGCAGCTTAACCTCTCTGGCGGTGGAGACCCAGTACTTC. Residues: CASSLTSLAVETQYF.

The rearrangement links TRBV7-9 to TRBJ1-5; D is unresolved. The V end lost 5 bases, the J end lost 6 bases, and 11 bases lay between the germline ends. This CDR3 comprises 13 residues. Germline CDR1 and CDR2: SEHNR and FQNEAQ (reference sequence). The CDR3 nucleotides are TGTGCCAGCAGCCCAAGCTCACGTCAGCCCCAGCATTTT. It is translated as CASSPSSRQPQHF.

V usage is TRBV3-1 (or the pseudogene TRBV3-2) and J usage is TRBJ2-7; the D gene is possibly TRBD1 (5 bases). Trimming took 3 bases from V and 5 from J, leaving 17 bases between them. Germline V gene data show CDR1 as LGHDT and CDR2 as YNNKEL (reference sequence). The CDR3 runs 15 residues. The chain's CDR3 is CASSHGWGRAHEQYF. For the CDR3, the DNA is TGTGCCAGCAGCCATGGATGGGGCAGGGCCCACGAGCAGTACTTC.

The V call is TRBV4-1, the J call TRBJ1-1; D gene ambiguous. CDR3 length: 14 amino acids. The germline V gene has CDR1 MGHRA and CDR2 YSYEKL. Between the trimmed V and J ends, which lost 4 bases and 1 base, there was a span of 10 bases. CDR3 in DNA: TGCGCCAGCAGCCCACCGTGGAGGAACACTGAAGCTTTCTTT. It is translated as CASSPPWRNTEAFF.

The genes are TRBV7-9 and TRBJ1-2; D may be TRBD1 (5 bases). Germline CDR1 reads SEHNR; CDR2 reads FQNEAQ (reference sequence). The CDR3 has 15 residues. V gave up 5 bases and J gave up 5 bases, with 18 bases separating them. The CDR3 here is CASSQGVGQGYGYTF. The CDR3 DNA reads as TGTGCCAGCAGCCAAGGGGTGGGGCAGGGATATGGCTACACCTTC.